This is a list of T cell receptor beta chains from one sample in a study of beta chain features in type 1 diabetes. Sequenced by immunoSEQ multiplex PCR; TCRdb stores in-frame clones only, minus some. The sample yields 250,000 or so clones, about 70% seen once. The sample taken for sequencing was naive CD4+ T cells from blood. These receptors were collected from a man aged 25-45 years in good health. Both conserved end residues are part of each CDR3. D genes are given only for firm matches. A row's size may be missing; if present it is once, few, many or a size class.

TRBJ2-7 | - | TRBD1 | TRBV7-2 | 18 | TGTGCCAGCAGCTTAGTCGCTCAGAGGACAGGGGGCTTCTACGAGCAGTACTTC | CASSLVAQRTGGFYEQYF
TRBJ2-3 | - | TRBD1 | TRBV19 | 13 | TGTGCCACCACGGGACAGGGGCCAGATACGCAGTATTTT | CATTGQGPDTQYF
TRBJ2-3 | - | TRBD2 | TRBV7-2 | 16 | TGTGCCAGCAGCTTAAAAGGTAGCGGGAGCACAGATACGCAGTATTTT | CASSLKGSGSTDTQYF
TRBJ2-5 | - | TRBD1 | TRBV29-1 | 14 | TGCAGTTCCAGATTGCAGGGGGCGGAAGAGACCCAGTACTTC | CSSRLQGAEETQYF
TRBJ2-5 | - | - | TRBV7-9 | 14 | TGTGCCAGCACGGGCAGGGGTGGTTTGAAGACCCAGTACTTC | CASTGRGGLKTQYF
TRBJ2-4 | - | - | TRBV18 | 17 | TGTGCCAGCTCACCACTCCCTCGCGGACTAGCCAAAAACATTCAGTACTTC | CASSPLPRGLAKNIQYF
TRBJ2-2 | - | - | TRBV13 | 14 | TGTGCCAGGCTCGGGGACTCTGACACCGGGGAGCTGTTTTTT | CARLGDSDTGELFF
TRBJ2-5 | few | TRBD2 | TRBV13 | 17 | TGTGCCAGCAGCTTAAAGGGACTAGCGGGAGCCCAAGAGACCCAGTACTTC | CASSLKGLAGAQETQYF
TRBJ1-2 | - | - | TRBV29-1 | 13 | TGCAGCGTTGAGTCCAGGGACAACTATGGCTACACCTTC | CSVESRDNYGYTF
TRBJ2-5 | - | - | TRBV7-8 | 14 | TGTGCCAGCAGTAGTGGGCGGGAACAAGAGACCCAGTACTTC | CASSSGREQETQYF
TRBJ2-7 | - | - | TRBV11-2 | 15 | TGTGCCAGCAGCCAGAGATGGGACACCCACTACGAGCAGTACTTC | CASSQRWDTHYEQYF
TRBJ2-7 | - | TRBD2 | TRBV28 | 17 | TGTGCCAGCAGTTTTGCTAGCGGGAACATCCCCCCCTACGAGCAGTACTTC | CASSFASGNIPPYEQYF
TRBJ1-1 | - | TRBD1 | TRBV7-9 | 14 | TGTGCCAGCAGCTTAGGGGCAGGGGGCGAAGAAGCTTTCTTT | CASSLGAGGEEAFF
TRBJ2-6 | - | - | TRBV10-3 | 15 | TGTGCCATCAGTGAGTCGGCCTCTGGGGCCAACGTCCTGACTTTC | CAISESASGANVLTF
TRBJ2-3 | - | - | TRBV29-1 | 13 | TGCAGCGTTGCAGGCAGGGCGAGAGATACGCAGTATTTT | CSVAGRARDTQYF
TRBJ1-1 | - | TRBD1 | TRBV7-2 | 15 | TGTGCCAGCAGCGTCGGACAGGGGGCTAGGACTGAAGCTTTCTTT | CASSVGQGARTEAFF
TRBJ1-2 | - | - | TRBV25-1 | 13 | TGTGCCAGCTTCTCGCCAGGGATGTTCGGCTACACCTTC | CASFSPGMFGYTF
TRBJ2-1 | - | - | TRBV4-1 | 13 | TGCGCCAGCAGCCAAGAGATTTCGCGGGGGCAGTTCTTC | CASSQEISRGQFF
TRBJ2-6 | once | TRBD1 | TRBV29-1 | 14 | TGCAGCGTAAGACAGGGAAGTGGGGCCAACGTCCTGACTTTC | CSVRQGSGANVLTF
TRBJ2-1 | - | - | TRBV25-1 | 15 | TGTGCCAGCAGTGAATTCCGCGAGTTATCCAATGAGCAGTTCTTC | CASSEFRELSNEQFF
TRBJ2-1 | - | TRBD1 | TRBV6-6 | 13 | TGTGCCAGCAGCACAGGGGGCCCTGGGGAGCAGTTCTTC | CASSTGGPGEQFF
TRBJ1-6 | - | - | TRBV6-6 | 15 | TGTGCCAGCACCGAAGGGCAGGGGTGGAATTCACCCCTCCACTTT | CASTEGQGWNSPLHF
TRBJ2-1 | few | TRBD2 | TRBV9 | 15 | TGTGCCAGCAGCGGGACTAGCGGGAGTCACAATGAGCAGTTCTTC | CASSGTSGSHNEQFF
TRBJ2-3 | - | - | TRBV29-1 | 15 | TGCAGCGTTGAAGATTCAGGGGCAGGGGCAGATACGCAGTATTTT | CSVEDSGAGADTQYF
TRBJ2-7 | - | - | TRBV30 | 11 | TGTGCCTGGAGTGCGGGAAACGAGCAGTACTTC | CAWSAGNEQYF
TRBJ2-1 | few | TRBD2 | TRBV9 | 16 | TGTGCCAGCGCTCCCCGGGGGGTGAACTCCTACAATGAGCAGTTCTTC | CASAPRGVNSYNEQFF
TRBJ2-3 | few | - | TRBV29-1 | 13 | TGCAGCGTTGATAGCGACAGCACAGATACGCAGTATTTT | CSVDSDSTDTQYF
TRBJ2-1 | - | TRBD2 | TRBV11-2 | 15 | TGTGCCAGCAGCTCTCTAGCGGGCAAGTACAATGAGCAGTTCTTC | CASSSLAGKYNEQFF
TRBJ2-6 | - | - | TRBV10-3 | 14 | TGTGCCATCAGTGAGGGGGATAGGGCCAACGTCCTGACTTTC | CAISEGDRANVLTF
TRBJ2-1 | - | - | TRBV30 | 12 | TGTGCCTGGAGTGCCTTCACAAATGAGCAGTTCTTC | CAWSAFTNEQFF
TRBJ2-1 | - | TRBD2 | TRBV9 | 15 | TGTGCCAGCAGCGGCGGGACTAGCGGATACAATGAGCAGTTCTTC | CASSGGTSGYNEQFF
TRBJ1-2 | - | - | TRBV7-2 | 13 | TGTGCCAGCAGCTTAGAGCACACATATGGCTACACCTTC | CASSLEHTYGYTF
TRBJ2-1 | - | - | TRBV7-9 | 13 | TGTGCCAGCAGCTTAGGCGGCCAAGGTGAGCAGTTCTTC | CASSLGGQGEQFF
TRBJ1-2 | few | - | TRBV30 | 11 | TGTGCCTGGAGGGGACTCTATGGCTACACCTTC | CAWRGLYGYTF
TRBJ1-2 | - | - | TRBV25-1 | 13 | TGTGCCAGCAGTGAATATCAGGGTTCGGGCTACACCTTC | CASSEYQGSGYTF
TRBJ1-2 | - | - | TRBV9 | 15 | TGTGCCAGCAGCGGACCGAAACAGAACAGCTATGGCTACACCTTC | CASSGPKQNSYGYTF
TRBJ2-3 | - | - | TRBV6-1 | 13 | TGTGCCAGCACTCGGTTTGACACAGATACGCAGTATTTT | CASTRFDTDTQYF
TRBJ2-3 | - | - | TRBV30 | 14 | TGTGCCTGGAGTTCCGGGGGTAGCACAGATACGCAGTATTTT | CAWSSGGSTDTQYF
TRBJ2-7 | few | TRBD1 | TRBV13 | 14 | TGTGCCAGCAGCGCCCAGGGACAGGGTGACGAGCAGTACTTC | CASSAQGQGDEQYF
TRBJ1-5 | few | - | TRBV30 | 13 | TGTGCCTGGAGTGTAGGGGCGGGTCAGCCCCAGCATTTT | CAWSVGAGQPQHF
TRBJ2-3 | - | - | TRBV29-1 | 14 | TGCAGCGCAATCCAGGGGCTAGGGCCAGATACGCAGTATTTT | CSAIQGLGPDTQYF
TRBJ2-7 | - | - | TRBV4-2 | 13 | TGTGCCAGCAGCCAAGATGTAGGGGGCGAGCAGTACTTC | CASSQDVGGEQYF
TRBJ2-7 | - | - | TRBV29-1 | 13 | TGCAGCGTTGAATCCCCAGCGGGTTACGAGCAGTACTTC | CSVESPAGYEQYF
TRBJ2-7 | - | TRBD1 | TRBV30 | 12 | TGTGCCTGGAGTGCGGGACAGGGGAAGCAGTACTTC | CAWSAGQGKQYF
TRBJ2-1 | - | TRBD2 | TRBV5-1 | 15 | TGCGCCAGTGACGTTAGCGGGGGATCCTACAATGAGCAGTTCTTC | CASDVSGGSYNEQFF
TRBJ2-7 | - | TRBD1 | TRBV7-2 | 13 | TGTGCCAGCAGCTTGGACAGGTACTACGAGCAGTACTTC | CASSLDRYYEQYF
TRBJ1-2 | - | - | TRBV7-9 | 13 | TGTGCCAGCAGCTTACTACAGAACTATGGCTACACCTTC | CASSLLQNYGYTF
TRBJ2-3 | - | TRBD2 | TRBV5-1 | 16 | TGCGCCAGCAGCTTGGAGAGGACTAGAAGCTTAGATACGCAGTATTTT | CASSLERTRSLDTQYF
TRBJ2-3 | - | - | TRBV10-3 | 13 | TGTGCCTCAACCGGCTCCTATGACGATACGCAGTATTTT | CASTGSYDDTQYF
TRBJ2-1 | - | - | TRBV7-6 | 15 | TGTGCCAGCAGCGCGGCGTGGGAAAGGTACAATGAGCAGTTCTTC | CASSAAWERYNEQFF
TRBJ1-2 | - | TRBD1 | TRBV27 | 13 | TGTGCCAGCAGTCCGAGACAGGGAAATGGCTACACCTTC | CASSPRQGNGYTF
TRBJ1-6 | few | - | TRBV29-1 | 11 | TGCAGCGTTGAACGCCCGTGGGCCCTCCACTTT | CSVERPWALHF